Following are 4 T cell receptor beta chains from one sample sequenced in a study of shared clonotypes between healthy human individuals. The data were produced by immunoSEQ multiplex PCR, yet TCRdb's version contains in-frame clones alone and is incomplete. The sample has about 980,000 clones, more than 75% seen once. Specimen: memory CD4+ T cells sorted from blood. The subset was: CD45RA-negative fraction. The receptors here all came from a young man in good health.

As concerns this clone: Other DNA variants within this sample encode the same CDR3. This chain uses TRBV6-6 with TRBJ2-7; no definite D call. Germline V gene sequence: CDR1 MNHNY, CDR2 SVGAGI (reference sequence). The CDR3 sequence is 14 residues long. The ends were cut back, 0 bases at V and 2 bases at J, with 8 bases in the middle. The CDR3 region is CASSYSAGPYEQYF. Here the CDR3 DNA reads TGTGCCAGCAGTTACTCGGCCGGTCCCTACGAGCAGTACTTC.

The chain uses TRBV11-2 and TRBJ2-5; 9 positions agree with TRBD1. CDR1 and CDR2 (germline): SGHAT, FQNNGV. V shed 3 bases and J 1 base; nucleotides not matched to a gene: 6. This CDR3 region has 16 residues. The chain's CDR3 is CASSLGQGYLQETQYF. The CDR3 DNA reads as TGTGCCAGCAGCTTGGGACAGGGCTATCTCCAAGAGACCCAGTACTTC.

The chain is built from TRBV5-1 and TRBJ2-1; 9 bases align to TRBD2. Germline V gene lookup returns CDR1 SGHRS and CDR2 YFSETQ. V trimming: 1 base; J trimming: 6 bases; junction bases outside the gene matches: 8. CDR3 length equals 16 residues. The CDR3: CASSLQPRGGSNEQFF. The CDR3 region has the DNA TGCGCCAGCAGCTTGCAACCGCGGGGGGGCTCCAATGAGCAGTTCTTC.

The rearrangement links TRBV5-1 to TRBJ1-2; possible D gene TRBD1, 6 bases. V was cut by 1 base and J by 4 bases, with 17 bases left in between. Germline CDR1 and CDR2: SGHRS and YFSETQ. This CDR3 is built from 16 residues. The CDR3 nucleotides read TGCGCCAGCAGCTTGTCTTCTTCGGAGGGGGTCTATGGCTACACCTTC. Protein sequence: CASSLSSSEGVYGYTF.